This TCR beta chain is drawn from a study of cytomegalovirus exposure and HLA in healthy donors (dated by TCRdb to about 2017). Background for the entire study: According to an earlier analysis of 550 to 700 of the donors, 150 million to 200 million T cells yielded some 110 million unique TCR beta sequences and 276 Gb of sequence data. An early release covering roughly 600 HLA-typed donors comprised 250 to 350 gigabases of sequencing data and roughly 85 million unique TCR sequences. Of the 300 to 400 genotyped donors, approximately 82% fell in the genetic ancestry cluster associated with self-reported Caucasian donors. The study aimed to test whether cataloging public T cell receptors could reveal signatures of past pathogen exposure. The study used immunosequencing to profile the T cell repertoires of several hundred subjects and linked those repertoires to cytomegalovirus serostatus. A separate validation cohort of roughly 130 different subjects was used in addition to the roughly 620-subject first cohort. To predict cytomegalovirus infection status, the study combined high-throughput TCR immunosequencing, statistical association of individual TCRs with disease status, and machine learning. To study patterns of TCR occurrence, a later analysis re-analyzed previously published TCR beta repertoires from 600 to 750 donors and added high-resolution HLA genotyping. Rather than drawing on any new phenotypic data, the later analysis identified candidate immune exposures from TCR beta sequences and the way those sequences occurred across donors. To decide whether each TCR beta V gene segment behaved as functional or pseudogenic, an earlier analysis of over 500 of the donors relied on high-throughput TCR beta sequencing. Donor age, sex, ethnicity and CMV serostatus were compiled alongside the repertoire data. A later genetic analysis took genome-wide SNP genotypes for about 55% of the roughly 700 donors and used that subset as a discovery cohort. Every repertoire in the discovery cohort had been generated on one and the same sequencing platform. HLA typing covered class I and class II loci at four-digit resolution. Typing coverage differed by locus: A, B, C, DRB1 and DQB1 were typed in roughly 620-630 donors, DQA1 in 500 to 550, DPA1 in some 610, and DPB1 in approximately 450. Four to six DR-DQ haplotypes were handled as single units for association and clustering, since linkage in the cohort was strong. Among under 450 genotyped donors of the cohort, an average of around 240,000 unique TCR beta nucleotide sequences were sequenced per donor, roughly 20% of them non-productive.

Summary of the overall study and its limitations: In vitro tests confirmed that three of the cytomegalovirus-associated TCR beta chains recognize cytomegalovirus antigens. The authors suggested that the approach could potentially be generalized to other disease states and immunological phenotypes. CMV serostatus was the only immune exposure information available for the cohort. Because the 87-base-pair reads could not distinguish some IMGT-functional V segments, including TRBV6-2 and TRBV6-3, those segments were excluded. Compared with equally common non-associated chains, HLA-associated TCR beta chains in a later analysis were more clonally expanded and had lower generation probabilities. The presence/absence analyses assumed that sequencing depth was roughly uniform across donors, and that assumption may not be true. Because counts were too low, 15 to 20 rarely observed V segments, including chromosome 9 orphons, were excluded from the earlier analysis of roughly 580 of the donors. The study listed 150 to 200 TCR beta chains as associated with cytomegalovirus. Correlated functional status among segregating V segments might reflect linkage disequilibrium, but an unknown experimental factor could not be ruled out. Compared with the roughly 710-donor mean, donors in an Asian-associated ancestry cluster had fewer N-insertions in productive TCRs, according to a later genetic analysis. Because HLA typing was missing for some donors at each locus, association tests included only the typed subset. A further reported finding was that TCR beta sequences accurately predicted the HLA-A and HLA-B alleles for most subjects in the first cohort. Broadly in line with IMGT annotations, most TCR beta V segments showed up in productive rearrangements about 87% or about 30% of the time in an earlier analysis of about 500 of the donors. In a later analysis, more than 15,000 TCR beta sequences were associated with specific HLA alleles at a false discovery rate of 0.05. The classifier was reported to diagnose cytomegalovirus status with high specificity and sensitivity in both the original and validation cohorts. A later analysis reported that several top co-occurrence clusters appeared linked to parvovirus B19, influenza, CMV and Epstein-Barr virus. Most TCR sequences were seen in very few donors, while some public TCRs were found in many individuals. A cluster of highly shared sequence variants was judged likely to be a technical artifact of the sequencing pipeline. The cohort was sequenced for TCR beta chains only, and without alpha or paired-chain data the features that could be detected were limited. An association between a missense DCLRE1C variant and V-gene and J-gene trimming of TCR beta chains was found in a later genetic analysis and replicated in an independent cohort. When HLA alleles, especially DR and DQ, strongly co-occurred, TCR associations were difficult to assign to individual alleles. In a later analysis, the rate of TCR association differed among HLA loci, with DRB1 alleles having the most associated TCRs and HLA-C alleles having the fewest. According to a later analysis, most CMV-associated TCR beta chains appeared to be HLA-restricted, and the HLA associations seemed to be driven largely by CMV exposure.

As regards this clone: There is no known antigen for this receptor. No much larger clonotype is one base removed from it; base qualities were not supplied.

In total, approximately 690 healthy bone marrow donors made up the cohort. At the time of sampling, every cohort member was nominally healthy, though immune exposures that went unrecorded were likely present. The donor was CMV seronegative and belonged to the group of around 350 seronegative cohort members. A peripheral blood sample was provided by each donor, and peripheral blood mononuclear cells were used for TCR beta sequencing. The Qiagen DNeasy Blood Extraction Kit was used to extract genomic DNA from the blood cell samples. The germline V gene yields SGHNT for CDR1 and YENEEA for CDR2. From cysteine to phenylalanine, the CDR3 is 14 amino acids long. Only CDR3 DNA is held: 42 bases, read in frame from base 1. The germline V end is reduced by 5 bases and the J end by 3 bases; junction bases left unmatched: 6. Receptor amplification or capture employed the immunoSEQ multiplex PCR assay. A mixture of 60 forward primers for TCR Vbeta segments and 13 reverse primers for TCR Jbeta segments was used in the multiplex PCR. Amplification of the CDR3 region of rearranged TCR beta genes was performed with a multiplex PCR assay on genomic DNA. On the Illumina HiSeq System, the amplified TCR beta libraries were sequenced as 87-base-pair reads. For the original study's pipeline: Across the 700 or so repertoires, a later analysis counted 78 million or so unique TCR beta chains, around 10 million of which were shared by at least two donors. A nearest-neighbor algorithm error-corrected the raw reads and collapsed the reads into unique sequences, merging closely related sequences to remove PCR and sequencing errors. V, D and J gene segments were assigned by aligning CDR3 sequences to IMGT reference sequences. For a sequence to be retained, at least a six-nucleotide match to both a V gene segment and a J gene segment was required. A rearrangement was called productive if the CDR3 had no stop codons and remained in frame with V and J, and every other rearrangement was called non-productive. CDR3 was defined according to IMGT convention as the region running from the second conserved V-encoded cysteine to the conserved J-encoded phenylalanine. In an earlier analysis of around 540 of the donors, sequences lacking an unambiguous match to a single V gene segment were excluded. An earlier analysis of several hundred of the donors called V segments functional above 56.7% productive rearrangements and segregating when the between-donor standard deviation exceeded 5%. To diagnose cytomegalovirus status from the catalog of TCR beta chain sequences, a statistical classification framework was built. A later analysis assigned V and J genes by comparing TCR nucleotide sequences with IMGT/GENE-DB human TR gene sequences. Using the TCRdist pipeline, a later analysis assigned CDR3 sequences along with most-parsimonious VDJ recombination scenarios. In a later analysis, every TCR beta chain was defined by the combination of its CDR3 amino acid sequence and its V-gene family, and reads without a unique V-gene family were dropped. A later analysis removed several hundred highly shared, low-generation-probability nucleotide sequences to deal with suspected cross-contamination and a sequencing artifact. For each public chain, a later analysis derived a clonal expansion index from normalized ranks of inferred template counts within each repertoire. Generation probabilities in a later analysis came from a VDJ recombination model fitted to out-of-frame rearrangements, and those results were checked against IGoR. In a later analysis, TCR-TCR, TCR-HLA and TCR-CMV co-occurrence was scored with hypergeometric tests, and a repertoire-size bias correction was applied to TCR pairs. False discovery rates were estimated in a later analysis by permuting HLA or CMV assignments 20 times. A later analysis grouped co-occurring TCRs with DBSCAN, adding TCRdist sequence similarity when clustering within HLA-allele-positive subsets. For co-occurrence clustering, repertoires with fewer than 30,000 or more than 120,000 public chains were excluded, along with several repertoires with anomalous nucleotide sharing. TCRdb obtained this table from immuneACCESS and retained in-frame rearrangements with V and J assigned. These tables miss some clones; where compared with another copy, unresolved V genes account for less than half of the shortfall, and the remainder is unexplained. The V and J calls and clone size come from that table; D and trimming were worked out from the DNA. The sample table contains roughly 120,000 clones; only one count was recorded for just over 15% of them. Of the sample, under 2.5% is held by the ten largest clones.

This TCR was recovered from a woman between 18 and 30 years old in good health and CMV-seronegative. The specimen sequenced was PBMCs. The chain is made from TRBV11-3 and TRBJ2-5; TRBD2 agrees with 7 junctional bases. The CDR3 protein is CASSPGGNKETQYF. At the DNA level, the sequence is TGTGCCAGCAGCCCCGGGGGGAATAAAGAGACCCAGTACTTC.